The rows below give T cell receptor beta chains drawn from one sample of a study of Ad26.COV2.S vaccination and SARS-CoV-2 variants. Sequencing used immunoSEQ multiplex PCR; TCRdb keeps in-frame clones, though not all of them. The table lists roughly 300,000 clones, 80% to 90% of them singletons, with 5% in the top ten. The specimen comprised peripheral blood, sampled in a trial of Ad26.COV2.S vaccine versus placebo. These receptors were taken from a person between 18 and 59 years old who received the Ad26.COV2.S COVID-19 vaccine or a placebo. The CDR3 runs from the conserved cysteine through the conserved F or W. The D gene is left open where the match is weak. Rows give clone size only sometimes, using once, few, many, or a class for an expanded clone.

TRBJ1-2	TRBV6-6	.	.	CASSSGGYHYGYTF	TGTGCCAGCAGCTCTGGGGGGTACCACTATGGCTACACCTTC
TRBJ2-3	TRBV5-1	.	TRBD1	CASARQGRTDTQYF	TGCGCCAGCGCCAGACAGGGTCGCACAGATACGCAGTATTTT
TRBJ1-3	TRBV29-1	once	TRBD1	CSVEDLQGGATGNTIYF	TGCAGCGTTGAAGATCTTCAAGGGGGCGCTACTGGAAACACCATATATTTT
TRBJ2-2	TRBV6-2/TRBV6-3	.	.	CASSLYAGELFF	TGTGCCAGCAGCTTGTATGCCGGGGAGCTGTTTTTT
TRBJ1-2	TRBV27	.	TRBD1	CASSKTGTGNYGYTF	TGTGCCAGCAGTAAAACCGGGACAGGGAACTATGGCTACACCTTC
TRBJ1-1	TRBV5-5	.	.	CASRLSQGNTEAFF	TGTGCCAGCAGACTCTCCCAGGGGAACACTGAAGCTTTCTTT
TRBJ1-1	TRBV5-1	.	TRBD1	CASSDPGQANTEAFF	TGCGCCAGCAGCGACCCCGGACAGGCTAACACTGAAGCTTTCTTT
TRBJ2-7	TRBV18	.	.	CASSDGGRIYEQYF	TGTGCCAGCTCCGATGGCGGTAGAATCTACGAGCAGTACTTC
TRBJ1-5	TRBV6-2/TRBV6-3	.	.	CASSYHGVRQPQHF	TGTGCCAGCAGTTATCATGGGGTGCGTCAGCCCCAGCATTTT
TRBJ2-1	TRBV19	.	TRBD1	CASSIGTGTYNEQFF	TGTGCCAGTAGTATAGGGACAGGAACCTACAATGAGCAGTTCTTC
TRBJ2-5	TRBV19	.	TRBD2	CASSGTSGSGETQYF	TGTGCCAGTTCGGGAACTAGCGGGAGCGGGGAGACCCAGTACTTC
TRBJ2-1	TRBV29-1	once	TRBD1	CSGATGGGEQFF	TGCAGCGGGGCTACAGGGGGCGGTGAGCAGTTCTTC
TRBJ1-1	TRBV6-5	.	TRBD1	CASSRGQTEAFF	TGTGCCAGCAGTAGGGGACAGACTGAAGCTTTCTTT
TRBJ1-2	TRBV7-2	once	.	CASSLMSGVDYGYTF	TGTGCCAGCAGCTTAATGTCAGGGGTGGACTATGGCTACACCTTC
TRBJ1-1	TRBV28	.	.	CASFNLGNTEAFF	TGTGCCAGTTTTAACCTGGGAAACACTGAAGCTTTCTTT
TRBJ2-4	TRBV6-5	.	TRBD1	CASCFDRGKNIQYF	TGTGCCAGTTGCTTCGACAGGGGCAAAAACATTCAGTACTTC
TRBJ1-2	TRBV5-1	.	.	CASSLGQDGYTF	TGCGCCAGCAGCTTGGGACAGGATGGCTACACCTTC
TRBJ2-4	TRBV28	once	.	CASSFTLGNIQYF	TGTGCCAGCAGTTTTACCCTGGGGAACATTCAGTACTTC
TRBJ2-5	TRBV2	.	.	CASSVEGGVGETQYF	TGTGCCAGCAGTGTAGAGGGGGGGGTCGGAGAGACCCAGTACTTC
TRBJ2-2	TRBV19	.	.	CASSIGGEQTGELFF	TGTGCCAGTAGTATAGGGGGGGAACAAACCGGGGAGCTGTTTTTT
TRBJ1-6	TRBV14	.	.	CASSQDPGEYNSPLHF	TGTGCCAGCAGCCAAGATCCGGGAGAATATAATTCACCCCTCCACTTT
TRBJ2-7	TRBV5-6	.	TRBD1	CASSLYRDRSYEQYF	TGTGCCAGCAGCTTGTACCGGGACAGGTCCTACGAGCAGTACTTC
TRBJ2-7	TRBV5-4	once	.	CASTRDGSSYEQYF	TGTGCCAGCACTCGGGACGGGAGCTCCTACGAGCAGTACTTC
TRBJ2-7	TRBV27	.	.	CASSLRRSDEQYF	TGTGCCAGCAGTTTAAGGCGGTCGGACGAGCAGTACTTC
TRBJ2-2	TRBV19	.	.	CASTNQGGYTGELFF	TGTGCCAGTACAAATCAAGGGGGGTACACCGGGGAGCTGTTTTTT
TRBJ1-4	TRBV11-2	.	.	CASSSTGTPRGEKLFF	TGTGCCAGCAGCTCAACCGGGACCCCCCGTGGTGAAAAACTGTTTTTT
TRBJ2-1	TRBV7-2	.	TRBD2	CASSLSSGGPYNEQFF	TGTGCCAGCAGCTTATCTAGCGGGGGACCCTACAATGAGCAGTTCTTC
TRBJ2-1	TRBV6-2/TRBV6-3	.	.	CASRPYRATYNEQFF	TGTGCCAGCAGGCCTTACAGGGCAACCTACAATGAGCAGTTCTTC
TRBJ1-1	TRBV27	.	.	CASGRGFGTEAFF	TGTGCCAGCGGAAGGGGGTTTGGCACTGAAGCTTTCTTT
TRBJ2-3	TRBV9	.	TRBD2	CASSDSGGADTDTQYF	TGTGCCAGCAGCGATAGCGGGGGGGCCGACACAGATACGCAGTATTTT
TRBJ2-7	TRBV28	.	.	CASSPGVYEQYF	TGTGCCAGCAGTCCCGGGGTGTACGAGCAGTACTTC
TRBJ1-1	TRBV6-5	few	.	CASLGYGDTEAFF	TGTGCCAGCCTTGGTTACGGTGACACTGAAGCTTTCTTT
TRBJ2-2	TRBV13	few	TRBD2	CASRETSGSTGELFF	TGTGCCAGCAGGGAGACTAGCGGGAGCACCGGGGAGCTGTTTTTT
TRBJ2-7	TRBV5-1	.	.	CASSSAGQTYEQYF	TGCGCCAGCAGTTCAGCGGGACAAACCTACGAGCAGTACTTC
TRBJ2-2	TRBV6-2/TRBV6-3	few	.	CASSFTDTGELFF	TGTGCCAGCAGTTTTACAGACACCGGGGAGCTGTTTTTT
TRBJ2-5	TRBV29-1	.	.	CSVERGVGREETQYF	TGCAGCGTTGAAAGGGGTGTGGGAAGGGAAGAGACCCAGTACTTC
TRBJ2-1	TRBV6-1	.	.	CASSELSLGSNEQFF	TGTGCCAGCAGTGAACTCAGTTTAGGGTCCAATGAGCAGTTCTTC
TRBJ2-1	TRBV18	few	TRBD2	CASSALTGTSGSNEQFF	TGTGCCAGCTCAGCCCTAACCGGGACTAGCGGGAGCAATGAGCAGTTCTTC
TRBJ1-2	TRBV18	.	TRBD1	CASSPSRDRTSYGYTF	TGTGCCAGCTCACCGTCACGGGACAGGACCTCTTATGGCTACACCTTC
TRBJ2-7	TRBV7-6	.	.	CASSNLYTYEQYF	TGTGCCAGCAGCAACCTCTACACTTACGAGCAGTACTTC
TRBJ2-4	TRBV2	once	.	CASRTWGAGDIQYF	TGTGCCAGCAGGACCTGGGGGGCCGGTGACATTCAGTACTTC
TRBJ2-4	TRBV2	.	.	CASLGGLAKNIQYF	TGTGCCAGCTTGGGGGGACTAGCCAAAAACATTCAGTACTTC
TRBJ2-1	TRBV5-1	.	TRBD2	CASSSEGLDDNEQFF	TGCGCCAGCAGCTCGGAGGGACTAGACGACAATGAGCAGTTCTTC
TRBJ1-2	TRBV5-6	once	TRBD1	CASSPHLPGQGSHGYTF	TGTGCCAGCAGCCCACATCTCCCGGGACAGGGATCCCATGGCTACACCTTC
TRBJ2-7	TRBV19	.	TRBD1	CASSRAGTGVDEQYF	TGTGCCAGTAGTAGAGCCGGGACAGGGGTGGACGAGCAGTACTTC
TRBJ1-1	TRBV5-1	once	.	CASSLDVDVNTEAFF	TGCGCCAGCAGCTTGGATGTGGACGTGAACACTGAAGCTTTCTTT
TRBJ1-5	TRBV28	once	.	CASSLSPGSNQPQHF	TGTGCCAGCAGTTTATCCCCAGGGTCCAATCAGCCCCAGCATTTT
TRBJ1-1	TRBV6-5	.	.	CASSYKRGQVNTEAFF	TGTGCCAGCAGTTACAAGCGGGGCCAGGTGAACACTGAAGCTTTCTTT
TRBJ2-5	TRBV5-1	.	.	CASSLGATGTGRRETQYF	TGCGCCAGCAGCTTGGGGGCGACCGGAACAGGGCGGCGGGAGACCCAGTACTTC
TRBJ1-1	TRBV12-3/TRBV12-4	.	.	CASSLSLNTEAFF	TGTGCCAGCAGTTTATCACTGAACACTGAAGCTTTCTTT
TRBJ2-7	TRBV5-4	.	.	CASSLRGSLDFVNF	TGTGCCAGCAGCTTGAGGGGAAGTTTAGACTTCGTGAACTTC
TRBJ1-5	TRBV11-2	.	TRBD1	CASSSGTGSNQPQHF	TGTGCCAGCAGCTCCGGGACAGGTAGCAATCAGCCCCAGCATTTT
TRBJ2-2	TRBV28	.	TRBD1	CASRGTGNTGELFF	TGTGCCAGCAGGGGGACAGGGAACACCGGGGAGCTGTTTTTT
TRBJ2-2	TRBV7-2	.	.	CASSQVGYKNTGELFF	TGTGCCAGCAGCCAGGTGGGCTACAAGAACACCGGGGAGCTGTTTTTT
TRBJ2-1	TRBV30	once	TRBD2	CAWSVLTSGRNEQFF	TGTGCCTGGAGTGTCCTTACTAGCGGGAGGAATGAGCAGTTCTTC